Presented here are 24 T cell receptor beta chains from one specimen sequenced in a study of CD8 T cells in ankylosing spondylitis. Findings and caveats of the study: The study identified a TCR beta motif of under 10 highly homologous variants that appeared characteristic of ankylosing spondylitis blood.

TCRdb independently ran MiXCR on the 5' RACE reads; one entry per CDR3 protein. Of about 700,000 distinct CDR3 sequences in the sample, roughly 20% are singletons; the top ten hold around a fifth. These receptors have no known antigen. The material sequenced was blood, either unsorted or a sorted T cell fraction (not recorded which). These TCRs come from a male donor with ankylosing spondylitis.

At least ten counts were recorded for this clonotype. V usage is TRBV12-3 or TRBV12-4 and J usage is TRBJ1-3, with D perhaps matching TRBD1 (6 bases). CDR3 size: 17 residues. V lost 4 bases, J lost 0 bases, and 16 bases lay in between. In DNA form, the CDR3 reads TGTGCCAGCAGTTCCTCCGGGACATCGCACTCTGGAAACACCATATATTTT. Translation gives CASSSSGTSHSGNTIYF.

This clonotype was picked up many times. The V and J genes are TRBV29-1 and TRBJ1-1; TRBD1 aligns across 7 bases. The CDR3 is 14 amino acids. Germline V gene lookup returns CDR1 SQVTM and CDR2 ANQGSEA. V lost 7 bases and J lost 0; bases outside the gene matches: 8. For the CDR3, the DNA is TGCAGCGGAACCGAGACAGGGATGAACACTGAAGCTTTCTTT. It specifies CSGTETGMNTEAFF. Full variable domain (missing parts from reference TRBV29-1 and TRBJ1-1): SAVISQKPSRDICQRGTSLTIQCQVDSQVTMMFWYRQQPGQSLTLIATANQGSEATYESGFVIDKFPISRPNLTFSTLTVSNMSPEDSSIYLCSGTETGMNTEAFFGQGTRLTVV.

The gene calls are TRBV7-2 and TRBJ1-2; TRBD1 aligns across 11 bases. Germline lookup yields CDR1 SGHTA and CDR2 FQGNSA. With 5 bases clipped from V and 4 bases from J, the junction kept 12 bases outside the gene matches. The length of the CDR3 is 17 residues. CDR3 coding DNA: TGTGCCAGCAGCCCAACTAGAGGGACAGGGGGTGGCTATGGCTACACCTTC. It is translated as CASSPTRGTGGGYGYTF.

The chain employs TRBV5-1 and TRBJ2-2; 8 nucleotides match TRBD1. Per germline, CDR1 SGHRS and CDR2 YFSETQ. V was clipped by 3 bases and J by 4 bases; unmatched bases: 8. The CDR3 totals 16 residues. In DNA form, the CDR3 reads TGCGCCAGCAGCTCGTTGACAGGGGAAGGCACCGGGGAGCTGTTTTTT. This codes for CASSSLTGEGTGELFF.

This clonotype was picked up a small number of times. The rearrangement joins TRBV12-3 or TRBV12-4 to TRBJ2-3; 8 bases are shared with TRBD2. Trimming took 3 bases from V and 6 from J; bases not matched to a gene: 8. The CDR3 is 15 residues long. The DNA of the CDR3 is TGTGCCAGCAGTTTCATGGCGGGGGGCCTGGATACGCAGTATTTT. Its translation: CASSFMAGGLDTQYF.

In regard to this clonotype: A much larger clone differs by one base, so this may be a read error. The DNA for the CDR3 is TGTGCCGGCAGTTCGCCCGGGACAGGGGGGAATGAGCAGTTCTTC. The encoded protein is CAGSSPGTGGNEQFF. The V call is TRBV6-5, the J call TRBJ2-1, with TRBD1 identical over 11 bases. Germline V gene lookup returns CDR1 MNHEY and CDR2 SVGAGI. The CDR3 contains 15 residues.

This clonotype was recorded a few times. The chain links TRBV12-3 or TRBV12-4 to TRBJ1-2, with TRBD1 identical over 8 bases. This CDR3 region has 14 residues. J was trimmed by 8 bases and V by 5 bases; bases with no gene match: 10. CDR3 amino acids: CASSTGQGTRGYTF. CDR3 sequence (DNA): TGTGCCAGCAGTACCGGACAGGGAACAAGGGGCTACACCTTC.

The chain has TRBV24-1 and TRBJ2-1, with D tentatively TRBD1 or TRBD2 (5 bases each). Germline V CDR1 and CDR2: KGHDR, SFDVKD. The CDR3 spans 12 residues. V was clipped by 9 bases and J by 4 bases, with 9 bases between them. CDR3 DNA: TGTGCCACCGGGGACCTATACAATGAGCAGTTCTTC. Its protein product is CATGDLYNEQFF.

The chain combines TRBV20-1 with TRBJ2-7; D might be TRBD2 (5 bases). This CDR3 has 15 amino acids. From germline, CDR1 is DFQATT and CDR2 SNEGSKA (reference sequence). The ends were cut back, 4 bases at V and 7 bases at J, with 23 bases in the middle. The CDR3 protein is CSAMRTGIRNGEQYF. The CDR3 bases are TGCAGTGCTATGAGGACTGGGATCCGTAATGGGGAGCAGTACTTC.

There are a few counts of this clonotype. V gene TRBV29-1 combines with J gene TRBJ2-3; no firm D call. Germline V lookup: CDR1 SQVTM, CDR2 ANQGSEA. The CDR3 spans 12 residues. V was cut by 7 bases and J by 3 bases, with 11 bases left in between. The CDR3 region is CSAWFSTDTQYF. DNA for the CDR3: TGCAGCGCATGGTTCTCTACAGATACGCAGTATTTT.

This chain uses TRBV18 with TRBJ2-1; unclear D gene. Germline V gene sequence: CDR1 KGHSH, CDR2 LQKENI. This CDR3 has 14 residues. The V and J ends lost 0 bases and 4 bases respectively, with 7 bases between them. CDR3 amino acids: CASSPPWGYNEQFF. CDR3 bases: TGTGCCAGCTCACCACCCTGGGGATACAATGAGCAGTTCTTC.

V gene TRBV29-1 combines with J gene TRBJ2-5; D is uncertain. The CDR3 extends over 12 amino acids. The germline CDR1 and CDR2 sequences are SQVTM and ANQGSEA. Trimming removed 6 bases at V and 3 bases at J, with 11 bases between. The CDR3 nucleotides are TGCAGCGTGGGCCAAAGCAAAGAGACCCAGTACTTC. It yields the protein CSVGQSKETQYF.

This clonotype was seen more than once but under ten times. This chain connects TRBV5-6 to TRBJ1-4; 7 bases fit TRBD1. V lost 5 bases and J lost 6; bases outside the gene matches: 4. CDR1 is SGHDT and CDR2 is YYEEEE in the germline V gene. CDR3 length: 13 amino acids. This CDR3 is CASSGDSYEKLFF. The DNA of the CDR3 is TGTGCCAGCAGTGGGGACAGTTATGAAAAACTGTTTTTT. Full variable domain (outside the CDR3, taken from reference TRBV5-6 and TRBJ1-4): DAGVTQSPTHLIKTRGQQVTLRCSPKSGHDTVSWYQQALGQGPQFIFQYYEEEERQRGNFPDRFSGHQFPNYSSELNVNALLLGDSALYLCASSGDSYEKLFFGSGTQLSVL.

CDR3 nucleotides: TGCAGTGCTACCGGGACCGGGGGTTCAGCTTTCTTT. Protein sequence: CSATGTGGSAFF. This chain connects TRBV20-1 to TRBJ1-1; possibly TRBD1 for D (5 bases). The CDR3 loop spans 12 amino acids. Between the trimmed V and J ends, which lost 4 bases and 10 bases, there was a span of 16 bases. CDR1 DFQATT and CDR2 SNEGSKA come from the germline V gene (reference sequence).

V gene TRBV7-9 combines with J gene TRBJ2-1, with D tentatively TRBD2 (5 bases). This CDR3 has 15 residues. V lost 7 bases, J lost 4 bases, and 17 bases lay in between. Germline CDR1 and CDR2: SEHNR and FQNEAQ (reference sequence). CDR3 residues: CASIDVRGSYNEQFF. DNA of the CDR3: TGTGCCAGCATCGACGTACGGGGATCATACAATGAGCAGTTCTTC.

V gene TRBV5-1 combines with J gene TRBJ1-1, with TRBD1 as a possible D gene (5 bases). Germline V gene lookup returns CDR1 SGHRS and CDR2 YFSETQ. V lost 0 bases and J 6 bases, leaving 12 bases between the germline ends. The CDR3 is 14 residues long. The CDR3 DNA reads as TGCGCCAGCAGCTTGGGGGGAGGGGCCCCTGAAGCTTTCTTT. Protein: CASSLGGGAPEAFF.

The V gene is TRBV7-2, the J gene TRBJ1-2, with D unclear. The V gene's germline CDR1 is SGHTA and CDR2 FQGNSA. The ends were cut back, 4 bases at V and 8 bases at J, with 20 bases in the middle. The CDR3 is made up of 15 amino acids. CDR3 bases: TGTGCCAGCAGCTCTGGAGTGGAGCGGGTCTACGGCTACACCTTC. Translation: CASSSGVERVYGYTF.

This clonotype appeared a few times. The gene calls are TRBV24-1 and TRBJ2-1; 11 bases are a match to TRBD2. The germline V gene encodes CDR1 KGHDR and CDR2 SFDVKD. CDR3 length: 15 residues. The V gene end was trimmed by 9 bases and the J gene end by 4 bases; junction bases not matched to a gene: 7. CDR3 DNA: TGTGCCACCCAAGCGACTAGCGGGGCTTACAATGAGCAGTTCTTC. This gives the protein CATQATSGAYNEQFF.

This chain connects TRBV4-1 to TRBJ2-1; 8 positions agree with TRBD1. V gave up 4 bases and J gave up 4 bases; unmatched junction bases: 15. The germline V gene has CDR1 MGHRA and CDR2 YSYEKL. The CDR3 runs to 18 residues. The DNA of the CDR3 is TGCGCCAGCAGCCCGCAGGGGGCAGGCAGGGGTAAATACAATGAGCAGTTCTTC. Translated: CASSPQGAGRGKYNEQFF.

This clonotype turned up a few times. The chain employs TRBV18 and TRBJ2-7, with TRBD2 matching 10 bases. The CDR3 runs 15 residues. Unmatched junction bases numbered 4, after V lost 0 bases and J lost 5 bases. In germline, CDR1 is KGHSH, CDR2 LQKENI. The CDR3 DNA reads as TGTGCCAGCTCACCACCCCTAGCGGGAGAACACGAGCAGTACTTC. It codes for CASSPPLAGEHEQYF.

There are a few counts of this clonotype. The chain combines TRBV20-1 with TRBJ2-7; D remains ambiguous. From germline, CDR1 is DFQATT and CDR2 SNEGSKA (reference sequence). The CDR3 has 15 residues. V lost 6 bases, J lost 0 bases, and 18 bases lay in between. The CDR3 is CSARPSWQISYEQYF. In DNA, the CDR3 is TGCAGTGCAAGGCCTTCGTGGCAGATCTCCTACGAGCAGTACTTC.

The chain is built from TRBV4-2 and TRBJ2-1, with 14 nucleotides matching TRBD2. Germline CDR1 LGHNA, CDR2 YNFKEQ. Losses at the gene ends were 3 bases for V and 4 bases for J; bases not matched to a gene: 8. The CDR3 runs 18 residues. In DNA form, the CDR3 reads TGTGCCAGCAGCCAGGATCCGGGACTAGCGGGAGAGTACAATGAGCAGTTCTTC. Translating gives CASSQDPGLAGEYNEQFF.

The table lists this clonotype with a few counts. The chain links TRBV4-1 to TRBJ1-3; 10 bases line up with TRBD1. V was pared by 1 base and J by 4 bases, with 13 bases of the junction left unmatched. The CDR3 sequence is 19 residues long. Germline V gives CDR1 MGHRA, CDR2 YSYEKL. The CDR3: CASSQVWVGDRGPGNTIYF. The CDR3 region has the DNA TGCGCCAGCAGCCAAGTTTGGGTAGGGGACAGGGGACCGGGAAACACCATATATTTT.

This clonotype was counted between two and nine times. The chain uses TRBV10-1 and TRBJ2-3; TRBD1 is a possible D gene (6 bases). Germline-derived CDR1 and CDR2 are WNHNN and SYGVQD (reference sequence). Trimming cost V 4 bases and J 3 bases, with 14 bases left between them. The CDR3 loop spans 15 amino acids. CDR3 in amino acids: CASSGTTGLTDTQYF. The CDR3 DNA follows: TGCGCCAGCAGTGGGACGACAGGCTTAACAGATACGCAGTATTTT.